This is a list of T cell receptor beta chains from one sample in a study of patients and donors after allogeneic stem cell transplantation. MiXCR, run by TCRdb on the RT-PCR reads, gives a single entry per CDR3 protein. The top ten clones hold 6% to 8% of a sample with 400,000 to 500,000 distinct CDR3 sequences, 16% of them seen once. Material: blood, either unsorted or a sorted T cell fraction (not recorded which). These receptors all stem from a human donor who was either an allogeneic HSCT recipient or a stem cell or donor lymphocyte infusion donor (not recorded which). It is not recorded whose cells these are; they may come from a transplant donor. The CDR3 runs from the conserved cysteine through the conserved F or W. D genes are given only for firm matches. Where a row states a size, it is once, few, many or the class of an expanded clone; other rows omit it.

clone_size: NA
j_call: TRBJ1-5
d_call: NA
v_call: TRBV7-2
cdr3_nt: TGTGCCAGCAGCTTAGCGCGGGGAGACAATCAGCCCCAGCATTTT
cdr3_aa: CASSLARGDNQPQHF

clone_size: NA
j_call: TRBJ1-5
d_call: NA
v_call: TRBV2
cdr3_nt: TGTGCCAGCAGTGGTTCTCGGGGAATAGGCAATCAGCCCCAGCATTTT
cdr3_aa: CASSGSRGIGNQPQHF

clone_size: few
j_call: TRBJ2-7
d_call: TRBD1
v_call: TRBV24-1
cdr3_nt: TGTGCCACCAGTGATCCCTTCGTCGAAGGACAGGGGGCCTACGAGCAGTACTTC
cdr3_aa: CATSDPFVEGQGAYEQYF

clone_size: many
j_call: TRBJ1-2
d_call: TRBD1
v_call: TRBV6-1
cdr3_nt: TGTGCCAGCAGCCAAGGATCAGCAGGGGGTAACTATGGCTACACCTTC
cdr3_aa: CASSQGSAGGNYGYTF

clone_size: few
j_call: TRBJ2-7
d_call: NA
v_call: TRBV6-1
cdr3_nt: TGTGCCAGCATCGGACAGAGCACCTACGAGCAGTACTTC
cdr3_aa: CASIGQSTYEQYF

clone_size: few
j_call: TRBJ1-1
d_call: NA
v_call: TRBV7-9
cdr3_nt: TGTGCCAGCAGCTTAAACTCTGGGACTGAAGCTTTCTTT
cdr3_aa: CASSLNSGTEAFF

clone_size: many
j_call: TRBJ1-3
d_call: NA
v_call: TRBV12-3/TRBV12-4
cdr3_nt: TGTGCCAGCAGTTCGTTCTCTGGAAACACCATATATTTT
cdr3_aa: CASSSFSGNTIYF

clone_size: few
j_call: TRBJ1-1
d_call: NA
v_call: TRBV9
cdr3_nt: TGTGCCAGCAGCGTAGGTGCGGGCGTAGTCACTGAAGCTTTCTTT
cdr3_aa: CASSVGAGVVTEAFF

clone_size: few
j_call: TRBJ2-1
d_call: TRBD2
v_call: TRBV7-2
cdr3_nt: TGTGCCAGCAGCTCGACTAGCGTCTACAATGAGCAGTTCTTC
cdr3_aa: CASSSTSVYNEQFF

clone_size: many
j_call: TRBJ1-2
d_call: NA
v_call: TRBV12-3/TRBV12-4
cdr3_nt: TGTGCCAGCAGTAGGGCAGCATCCAACTATGGCTACACCTTC
cdr3_aa: CASSRAASNYGYTF

clone_size: few
j_call: TRBJ2-1
d_call: TRBD2
v_call: TRBV5-6
cdr3_nt: TGTGCCAGCAGCTACGCTAGCGGGTTATACAATGAGCAGTTCTTC
cdr3_aa: CASSYASGLYNEQFF

clone_size: NA
j_call: TRBJ1-3
d_call: NA
v_call: TRBV12-3/TRBV12-4
cdr3_nt: TGTGCCAGCAGGCCCACAGGCACCTCTGGAAACACCATATATTTT
cdr3_aa: CASRPTGTSGNTIYF

clone_size: few
j_call: TRBJ2-5
d_call: NA
v_call: TRBV7-8
cdr3_nt: TGTGCCAGCAGCTTAGGGGGTTGGGGGAGGGAGACCCAGTACTTC
cdr3_aa: CASSLGGWGRETQYF

clone_size: NA
j_call: TRBJ2-7
d_call: NA
v_call: TRBV5-6
cdr3_nt: TGTGCCAGCAGCTTGGGGGGTATCTACCACGAGCAGTACTTC
cdr3_aa: CASSLGGIYHEQYF

clone_size: few
j_call: TRBJ2-2
d_call: NA
v_call: TRBV24-1
cdr3_nt: TGTGCCACCGGGGGGACATTGAACACCGGGGAGCTGTTTTTT
cdr3_aa: CATGGTLNTGELFF

clone_size: NA
j_call: TRBJ1-2
d_call: TRBD1
v_call: TRBV5-4
cdr3_nt: TGTGCCAGCAGCTTGGCCGGTATGGGGACAGGGGCCTATGGCTACACCTTC
cdr3_aa: CASSLAGMGTGAYGYTF

clone_size: NA
j_call: TRBJ2-3
d_call: NA
v_call: TRBV20-1
cdr3_nt: TGCAGTGCACGCACAGGTTTGGTCACAGATACGCAGTATTTT
cdr3_aa: CSARTGLVTDTQYF

clone_size: NA
j_call: TRBJ1-1
d_call: NA
v_call: TRBV20-1
cdr3_nt: TGCAGTGCTAGAGATGGGGCGAACACTGAAGCTTTCTTT
cdr3_aa: CSARDGANTEAFF

clone_size: many
j_call: TRBJ2-7
d_call: NA
v_call: TRBV28
cdr3_nt: TGTGCCAGCAGTGCCTCCTACGAGCAGTACTTC
cdr3_aa: CASSASYEQYF

clone_size: NA
j_call: TRBJ2-1
d_call: TRBD2
v_call: TRBV27
cdr3_nt: TGTGCCAGCAGTTTATCGTCCCTAGCGGGGGGGTACAATGAGCAGTTCTTC
cdr3_aa: CASSLSSLAGGYNEQFF

clone_size: few
j_call: TRBJ1-2
d_call: NA
v_call: TRBV24-1
cdr3_nt: TGTGCCACCAGTGATAGGCGGGGGTATGGCTACACCTTC
cdr3_aa: CATSDRRGYGYTF

clone_size: NA
j_call: TRBJ2-7
d_call: TRBD2
v_call: TRBV5-1
cdr3_nt: TGCGCCAGCAGCTTGTGGGGGGGGGACTCCTACGAGCAGTACTTC
cdr3_aa: CASSLWGGDSYEQYF

clone_size: NA
j_call: TRBJ1-1
d_call: TRBD1
v_call: TRBV19
cdr3_nt: TGTGCCAGTAGTCTCCGGGACAGGGGGGACACTGAAGCTTTCTTT
cdr3_aa: CASSLRDRGDTEAFF

clone_size: NA
j_call: TRBJ2-2
d_call: NA
v_call: TRBV7-9
cdr3_nt: TGTGCCAGCAGCGGAGGAAGGGGGACGCCGGGCACCGGGGAGCTGTTTTTT
cdr3_aa: CASSGGRGTPGTGELFF

clone_size: NA
j_call: TRBJ2-1
d_call: TRBD2
v_call: TRBV4-1
cdr3_nt: TGCGCCAGCAGCCATGCGGGACTAGTGGGCGATGAGCAGTTCTTC
cdr3_aa: CASSHAGLVGDEQFF

clone_size: NA
j_call: TRBJ2-1
d_call: TRBD1
v_call: TRBV2
cdr3_nt: TGTGCCAGCAGGTTCCGGGACAGGGTTTTAAATGAGCAGTTCTTC
cdr3_aa: CASRFRDRVLNEQFF

clone_size: few
j_call: TRBJ1-5
d_call: NA
v_call: TRBV2
cdr3_nt: TGTGCCAGCAGTCGTGGGGGGCCCTATCAGCCCCAGCATTTT
cdr3_aa: CASSRGGPYQPQHF

clone_size: few
j_call: TRBJ2-7
d_call: NA
v_call: TRBV2
cdr3_nt: TGTGCCAGCAGTGAGACCTCCTACGAGCAGTACTTC
cdr3_aa: CASSETSYEQYF

clone_size: many
j_call: TRBJ2-1
d_call: NA
v_call: TRBV11-2
cdr3_nt: TGTGCCAGCAGCTTAGGAGCGAAGAGCTCCTACAATGAGCAGTTCTTC
cdr3_aa: CASSLGAKSSYNEQFF

clone_size: many
j_call: TRBJ1-5
d_call: NA
v_call: TRBV5-5
cdr3_nt: TGTGCCAGCAGCTTGCGGTTGCAGAAGAGCAATCAGCCCCAGCATTTT
cdr3_aa: CASSLRLQKSNQPQHF

clone_size: NA
j_call: TRBJ2-3
d_call: NA
v_call: TRBV7-9
cdr3_nt: TGTGCCAGCAGCCTAACGCGCCACACAGATACGCAGTATTTT
cdr3_aa: CASSLTRHTDTQYF

clone_size: NA
j_call: TRBJ2-7
d_call: NA
v_call: TRBV27
cdr3_nt: TGTGCCAGCAGTTTATGCTGGGACTGTTCTGACGAGCAGTACTTC
cdr3_aa: CASSLCWDCSDEQYF

clone_size: NA
j_call: TRBJ1-2
d_call: NA
v_call: TRBV28
cdr3_nt: TGTGCCAGCAGTTCCCCCCCTAACACCAATGGCTACACCTTC
cdr3_aa: CASSSPPNTNGYTF

clone_size: NA
j_call: TRBJ1-2
d_call: NA
v_call: TRBV3-1
cdr3_nt: TGTGCCACCAATTGGAGACCGGGACTTAAATATGGCTACACCTTC
cdr3_aa: CATNWRPGLKYGYTF

clone_size: few
j_call: TRBJ2-7
d_call: NA
v_call: TRBV2
cdr3_nt: TGTGCCAGCAGGGTTTCCTACGAGCAGTACTTC
cdr3_aa: CASRVSYEQYF

clone_size: NA
j_call: TRBJ2-2
d_call: TRBD1
v_call: TRBV29-1
cdr3_nt: TGCAGCGTAAGGACAGGGAACACCGGGGAGCTGTTTTTT
cdr3_aa: CSVRTGNTGELFF

clone_size: NA
j_call: TRBJ1-1
d_call: NA
v_call: TRBV18
cdr3_nt: TGTGCCAGCTCACCACCTCAGTCAGGGGCGTACACTGAAGCTTTCTTT
cdr3_aa: CASSPPQSGAYTEAFF

clone_size: few
j_call: TRBJ1-2
d_call: NA
v_call: TRBV7-2
cdr3_nt: TGTGCCAGCAGCCGAAGGAATGACGGAGACTATGGCTACACCTTC
cdr3_aa: CASSRRNDGDYGYTF

clone_size: few
j_call: TRBJ1-5
d_call: TRBD1
v_call: TRBV5-1
cdr3_nt: TGCGCCAGCAGCTTGGAGACAGGGGGAGGTCAGCCCCAGCATTTT
cdr3_aa: CASSLETGGGQPQHF

clone_size: NA
j_call: TRBJ2-7
d_call: TRBD2
v_call: TRBV20-1
cdr3_nt: TGCAGTGCTAGAGTCGTTAGCGGGACCGAGCAGTACTTC
cdr3_aa: CSARVVSGTEQYF

clone_size: few
j_call: TRBJ1-2
d_call: TRBD1
v_call: TRBV18
cdr3_nt: TGTGCCAGCTCACCAAGGGACAGCTGGTCCTATGGCTACACCTTC
cdr3_aa: CASSPRDSWSYGYTF